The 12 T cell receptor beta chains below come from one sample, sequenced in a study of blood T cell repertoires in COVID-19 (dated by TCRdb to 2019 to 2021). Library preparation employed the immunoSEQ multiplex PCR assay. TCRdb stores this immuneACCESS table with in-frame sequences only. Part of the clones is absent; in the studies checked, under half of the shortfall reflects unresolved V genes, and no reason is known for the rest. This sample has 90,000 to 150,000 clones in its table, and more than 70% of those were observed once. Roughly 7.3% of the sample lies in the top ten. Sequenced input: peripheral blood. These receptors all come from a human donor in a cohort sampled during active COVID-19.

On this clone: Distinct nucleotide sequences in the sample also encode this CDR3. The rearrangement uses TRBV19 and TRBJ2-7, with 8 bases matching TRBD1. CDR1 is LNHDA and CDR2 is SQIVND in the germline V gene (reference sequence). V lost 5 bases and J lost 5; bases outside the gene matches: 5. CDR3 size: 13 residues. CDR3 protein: CASSLGQGHEQYF. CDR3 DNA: TGTGCCAGTAGTCTAGGACAGGGCCACGAGCAGTACTTC.

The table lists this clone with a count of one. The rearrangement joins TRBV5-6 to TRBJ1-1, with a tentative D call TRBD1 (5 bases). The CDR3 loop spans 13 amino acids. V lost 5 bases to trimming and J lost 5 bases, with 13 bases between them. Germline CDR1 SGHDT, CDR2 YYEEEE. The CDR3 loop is CASRVGGSTEAFF. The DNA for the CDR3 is TGTGCCAGCAGAGTGGGGGGTTCGACTGAAGCTTTCTTT. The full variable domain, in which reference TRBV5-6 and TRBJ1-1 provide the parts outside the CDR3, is DAGVTQSPTHLIKTRGQQVTLRCSPKSGHDTVSWYQQALGQGPQFIFQYYEEEERQRGNFPDRFSGHQFPNYSSELNVNALLLGDSALYLCASRVGGSTEAFFGQGTRLTVV.

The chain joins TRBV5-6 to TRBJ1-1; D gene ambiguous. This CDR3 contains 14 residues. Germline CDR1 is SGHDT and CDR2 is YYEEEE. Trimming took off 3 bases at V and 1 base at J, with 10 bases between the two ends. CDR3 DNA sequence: TGTGCCAGCAGCTATCACGGGTCGAACACTGAAGCTTTCTTT. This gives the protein CASSYHGSNTEAFF.

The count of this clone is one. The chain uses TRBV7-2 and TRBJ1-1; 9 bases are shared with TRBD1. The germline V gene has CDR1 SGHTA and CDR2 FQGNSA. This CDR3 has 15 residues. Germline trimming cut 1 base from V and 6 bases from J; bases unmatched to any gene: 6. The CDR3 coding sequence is TGTGCCAGCAGCTTAGGGTCCGGGACAGGGTCTGAAGCTTTCTTT. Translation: CASSLGSGTGSEAFF.

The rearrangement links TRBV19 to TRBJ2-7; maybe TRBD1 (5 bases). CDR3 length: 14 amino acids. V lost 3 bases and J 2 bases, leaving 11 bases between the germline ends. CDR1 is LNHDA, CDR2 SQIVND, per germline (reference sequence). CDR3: CASSMSDKPYEQYF. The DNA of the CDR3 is TGTGCCAGTAGTATGTCGGACAAGCCCTACGAGCAGTACTTC.

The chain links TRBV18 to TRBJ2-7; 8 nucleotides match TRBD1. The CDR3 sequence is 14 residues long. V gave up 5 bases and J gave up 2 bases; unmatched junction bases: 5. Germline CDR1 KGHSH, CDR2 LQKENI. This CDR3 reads CASSTGQAPYEQYF. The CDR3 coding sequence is TGTGCCAGCTCAACGGGACAGGCCCCCTACGAGCAGTACTTC.

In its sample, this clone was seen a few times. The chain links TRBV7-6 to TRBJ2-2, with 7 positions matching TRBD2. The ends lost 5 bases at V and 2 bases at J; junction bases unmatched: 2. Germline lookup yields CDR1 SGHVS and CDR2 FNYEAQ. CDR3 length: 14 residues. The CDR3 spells CASSTGLNTGELFF. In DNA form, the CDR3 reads TGTGCCAGCAGCACGGGACTAAACACCGGGGAGCTGTTTTTT. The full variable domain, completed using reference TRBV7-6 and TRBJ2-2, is GAGVSQSPRYKVTKRGQDVALRCDPISGHVSLYWYRQALGQGPEFLTYFNYEAQQDKSGLPNDRFSAERPEGSISTLTIQRTEQRDSAMYRCASSTGLNTGELFFGEGSRLTVL.

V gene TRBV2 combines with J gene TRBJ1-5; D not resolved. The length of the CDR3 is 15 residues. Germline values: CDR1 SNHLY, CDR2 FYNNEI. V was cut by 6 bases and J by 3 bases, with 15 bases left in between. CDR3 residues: CASSPTRQNNQPQHF. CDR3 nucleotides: TGTGCCAGCAGCCCCACGAGGCAGAACAATCAGCCCCAGCATTTT.

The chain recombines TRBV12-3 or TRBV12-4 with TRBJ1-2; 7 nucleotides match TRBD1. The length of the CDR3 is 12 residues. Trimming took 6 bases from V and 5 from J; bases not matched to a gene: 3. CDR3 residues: CASSRDSYGYTF. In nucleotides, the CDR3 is TGTGCCAGCAGCCGGGACAGTTATGGCTACACCTTC.

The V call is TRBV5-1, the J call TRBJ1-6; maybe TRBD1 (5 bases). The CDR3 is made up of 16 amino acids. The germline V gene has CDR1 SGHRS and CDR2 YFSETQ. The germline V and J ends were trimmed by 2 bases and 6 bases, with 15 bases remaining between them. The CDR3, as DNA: TGCGCCAGCAGCTTAGGGAGGGCCGGGGGTAATTCACCCCTCCACTTT. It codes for CASSLGRAGGNSPLHF.

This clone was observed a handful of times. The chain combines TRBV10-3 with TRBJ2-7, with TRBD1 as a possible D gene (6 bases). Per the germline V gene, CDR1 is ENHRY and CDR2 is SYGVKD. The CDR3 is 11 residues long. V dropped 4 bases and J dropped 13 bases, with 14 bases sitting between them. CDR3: CAISGRDILYF. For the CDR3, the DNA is TGTGCCATCAGTGGCCGGGACATTCTTTACTTC.

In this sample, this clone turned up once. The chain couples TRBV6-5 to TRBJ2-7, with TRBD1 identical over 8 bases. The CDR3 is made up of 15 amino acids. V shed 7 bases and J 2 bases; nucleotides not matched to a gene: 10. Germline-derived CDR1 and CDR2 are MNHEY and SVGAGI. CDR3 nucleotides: TGTGCCAGCACCCGAGAGCAGGGACAGGCCTACGAGCAGTACTTC. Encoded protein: CASTREQGQAYEQYF.